The 2 T cell receptor beta chains below all came from one sample that was sequenced in a study of control samples from healthy donors and cancer patients (dated by TCRdb to 2019 to 2021). Receptors were amplified or captured by the immunoSEQ multiplex PCR assay. In its TCRdb copy, this immuneACCESS table keeps in-frame sequences only and misses some clones. Where compared with another copy, unresolved V genes explain less than half of these, and the others have no known cause. The sample yields some 95,000 clones; roughly 90% were counted once. Under 4% of the sample is in the top ten clones. The sample consisted of blood. Receptor source: a human donor in good health. The donor label of this sample is uncertain.

The chain carries TRBV6-2 or TRBV6-3 and TRBJ2-1, with 13 bases fitting TRBD2. This CDR3 region has 14 residues. Germline assignment: CDR1 MNHEY and CDR2 SVGEGT. After removal of 4 bases from V and 15 bases from J, the junction contained 9 bases not matched to a gene. CDR3 sequence (DNA): TGTGCCAGCAGTTTGTCAACTAGCGGGGGGGCGAGGTTCTTC. Its translation is CASSLSTSGGARFF.

This chain links TRBV5-8 with TRBJ2-7; D not resolved. The germline V gene has CDR1 SGHTS and CDR2 YDEGEE. The V and J ends lost 3 bases and 0 bases respectively, with 13 bases between them. The CDR3 extends over 15 amino acids. The DNA of the CDR3 is TGTGCCAGCAGCTCGGACCAGGTCTTCTCCTACGAGCAGTACTTC. This gives the protein CASSSDQVFSYEQYF.